Listed below are T cell receptor beta chains from one sample, sequenced in a study of cytomegalovirus exposure and HLA in healthy donors. Repertoires were generated with immunoSEQ multiplex PCR, while TCRdb's copy carries only in-frame clones and drops some. The sample has roughly 73,000 clones, 75% seen once. The sample consisted of PBMCs. The receptor set was obtained from a man between 65 and 85 years old in good health and CMV-seronegative. Both conserved end residues are part of each CDR3. D genes are given only for firm matches. Clone size is given for some rows only: seen once, a few or many times, or a class if the clone is expanded.

TRBV7-2	TRBD1	TRBJ1-5	NA	CASSHSATGVDQPQHF	TGTGCCAGCAGCCACTCCGCGACAGGGGTGGATCAGCCCCAGCATTTT
TRBV6-5	TRBD1	TRBJ1-2	NA	CATQLISGGGYTF	TGTGCTACACAATTAATATCAGGGGGGGGCTACACCTTC
TRBV7-9	NA	TRBJ2-5	NA	CSSSLDSETQYF	TGTTCCAGCAGCTTAGATAGCGAGACCCAGTACTTC
TRBV9	NA	TRBJ1-5	few	CASSRTANSNQPQHF	TGTGCCAGCAGCCGGACAGCGAATAGCAATCAGCCCCAGCATTTT
TRBV30	TRBD2	TRBJ2-7	NA	CAWSVLAQTRSGSGTGGQYF	TGTGCCTGGAGTGTACTGGCGCAGACCCGTAGCGGGAGCGGGACCGGGGGGCAGTACTTC
TRBV4-3	NA	TRBJ2-7	once	CASLVWARIHEQYF	TGCGCCAGCTTAGTCTGGGCGCGTATCCACGAGCAGTACTTC
TRBV19	TRBD2	TRBJ2-1	NA	CASRKGLAGGLDEQFF	TGTGCCAGTAGAAAGGGACTAGCGGGAGGTTTGGATGAGCAGTTCTTC
TRBV7-8	TRBD1	TRBJ1-5	NA	CASSLQGARVEHF	TGTGCCAGCAGCTTGCAGGGGGCTCGGGTGGAGCATTTT
TRBV18	TRBD1	TRBJ1-5	NA	CASSSTGNSNQPQHF	TGTGCCAGCTCATCGACAGGGAATAGCAATCAGCCCCAGCATTTT
TRBV6-1	TRBD1	TRBJ1-2	NA	CASSEVDRVLYGYTF	TGTGCCAGCAGTGAAGTTGACAGGGTCCTCTATGGCTACACCTTC
TRBV5-6	TRBD1	TRBJ2-7	few	CASSLEGQGSYEQYF	TGTGCCAGCAGCTTGGAGGGACAGGGGTCCTACGAGCAGTACTTC
TRBV25-1	TRBD1	TRBJ2-5	once	CASLGTAPQIQETQYF	TGTGCCAGCCTAGGGACAGCCCCGCAGATTCAAGAGACCCAGTACTTC
TRBV18	TRBD2	TRBJ2-1	NA	CASSPREGTSANEQFF	TGTGCCAGCTCACCCAGGGAAGGGACTAGCGCTAATGAGCAGTTCTTC
TRBV4-1	TRBD2	TRBJ2-7	NA	CASSQDVDSGRSYEQYF	TGCGCCAGCAGCCAAGACGTAGATAGCGGGAGATCCTACGAGCAGTACTTC
TRBV10-3	TRBD2	TRBJ2-3	NA	CAIKSGRGTDTQYF	TGTGCCATCAAGAGCGGGAGGGGAACAGATACGCAGTATTTT
TRBV4-1	NA	TRBJ2-1	NA	CASSQVGGSDEQFF	TGCGCCAGCAGCCAAGTGGGCGGGTCGGATGAGCAGTTCTTC
TRBV5-5	TRBD1	TRBJ1-1	many	CASRSGQGDSTEAFF	TGTGCCAGCAGGTCGGGACAGGGGGATTCCACTGAAGCTTTCTTT
TRBV11-3	NA	TRBJ2-3	NA	CASSRQGSSTDTQYF	TGTGCCAGCAGCCGGCAGGGTTCTAGCACAGATACGCAGTATTTT
TRBV30	NA	TRBJ2-2	NA	CAWSIKWGGQIGKNTGELFF	TGTGCCTGGAGTATAAAGTGGGGGGGACAAATTGGTAAAAACACCGGGGAGCTGTTTTTT
TRBV6-5	TRBD2	TRBJ2-5	NA	CASSYGLATKETQYF	TGTGCCAGCAGTTACGGACTAGCGACTAAAGAGACCCAGTACTTC
TRBV5-1	TRBD2	TRBJ2-3	NA	CASSHVLAGGDTQYF	TGCGCCAGCAGTCATGTACTAGCGGGAGGGGATACGCAGTATTTT
TRBV5-4	NA	TRBJ2-3	NA	CASSVTGSSLSTQYF	TGTGCCAGCAGCGTCACAGGATCCAGCCTAAGTACGCAGTATTTT
TRBV6-5	NA	TRBJ1-1	NA	CASTTRGAAFF	TGTGCCAGCACTACCCGGGGGGCGGCTTTCTTT
TRBV11-2	TRBD1	TRBJ2-4	NA	CASSLALPGTGGSF	TGTGCCAGCAGCTTAGCTCTCCCCGGGACAGGGGGTTCCTTC
TRBV30	NA	TRBJ2-7	NA	CAWMRDNYEQYF	TGTGCCTGGATGAGGGACAACTACGAGCAGTACTTC
TRBV7-2	NA	TRBJ2-3	NA	CASRYAREGDTQYF	TGTGCCAGCAGATATGCCAGGGAAGGAGATACGCAGTATTTT
TRBV13	NA	TRBJ1-1	NA	CASSSAARAKGVKPFF	TGTGCCAGCAGTTCGGCGGCGCGGGCTAAGGGTGTGAAACCTTTCTTT